The 30 T cell receptor beta chains below all came from one sample that was sequenced in a study of shared clonotypes between healthy human individuals. Clones were read by immunoSEQ multiplex PCR, and TCRdb kept only the in-frame ones, dropping some. The repertoire includes some 2,500,000 clones, around 90% of them detected once, and about 0.41% sits in the top ten. Sequenced input: naive CD4+ T cells from PBMCs. Subset in this sample: CD45RA+ positively selected. These receptors were taken from a man between 18 and 29 years old in good health. Some clones in this sample may be carry-over from other donors' samples.

The chain recombines TRBV2 with TRBJ2-6; tentative D call: TRBD1 (5 bases). There are 17 residues in the CDR3. Trimming shortened V by 0 bases and J by 3 bases, and 12 bases separated the two germline ends. CDR1 is SNHLY, CDR2 FYNNEI, per germline. The CDR3 coding sequence is TGTGCCAGCAGTGAAGCTGTAACAGGTAGTGGGGCCAACGTCCTGACTTTC. Protein product: CASSEAVTGSGANVLTF.

The chain employs TRBV7-7 and TRBJ2-7; 9 nucleotides agree with TRBD2. The CDR3 length is 15 residues. Germline V lookup: CDR1 SSHAT, CDR2 FNYEAQ (reference sequence). J gave up 4 bases and V 5 bases, and 9 bases lay outside the gene matches. DNA for the CDR3: TGTGCCAGCAGCCCCGGGTTAGCGGGAGCGTACGAGCAGTACTTC. Its protein is CASSPGLAGAYEQYF.

The chain recombines TRBV12-5 with TRBJ1-1; D is possibly TRBD1 (5 bases). Between the trimmed V and J ends, which lost 1 base and 4 bases, there was a span of 10 bases. CDR3 size: 14 residues. Germline V CDR1 and CDR2: LGHNT, FRNRAP. The CDR3 spells CASGLEGPSTEAFF. The CDR3 bases are TGTGCTAGTGGTTTGGAGGGACCAAGCACTGAAGCTTTCTTT.

The chain recombines TRBV19 with TRBJ2-7; D may be TRBD1 or TRBD2 (6 bases each). Germline assignment: CDR1 LNHDA and CDR2 SQIVND (reference sequence). Trimming pared 4 bases from V and 1 base from J, leaving 11 bases between. CDR3 length equals 14 residues. CDR3 bases: TGTGCCAGTAGTAACAGGGACTTGTCCTACGAGCAGTACTTC. Its translation: CASSNRDLSYEQYF.

V is TRBV28 and J is TRBJ1-2; weak D call: TRBD1 (5 bases). The CDR3 extends over 14 amino acids. Germline V gene data show CDR1 as MDHEN and CDR2 as SYDVKM. V lost 5 bases, J lost 7 bases, and 17 bases lay in between. The CDR3 loop reads CASSEPGNQGGYTF. The CDR3, as DNA: TGTGCCAGCAGTGAACCGGGGAACCAGGGTGGCTACACCTTC.

The J gene is TRBJ2-5, the V gene TRBV18, with TRBD1 matching 7 bases. This CDR3 spans 14 amino acids. Germline CDR1 is KGHSH and CDR2 is LQKENI. Unmatched junction bases numbered 3, after V lost 3 bases and J lost 2 bases. The CDR3 DNA reads TGTGCCAGCTCACCCCTGACAGGGCAAGAGACCCAGTACTTC. This translates into CASSPLTGQETQYF. The whole variable domain, remainder taken from reference TRBV18 and TRBJ2-5, is NAGVMQNPRHLVRRRGQEARLRCSPMKGHSHVYWYRQLPEEGLKFMVYLQKENIIDESGMPKERFSAEFPKEGPSILRIQQVVRGDSAAYFCASSPLTGQETQYFGPGTRLLVL.

The chain carries TRBV9 and TRBJ1-4; D gene ambiguous. The V gene's germline CDR1 is SGDLS and CDR2 YYNGEE. The CDR3 contains 14 residues. Trimming pared 2 bases from V and 7 bases from J, leaving 12 bases between. The DNA of the CDR3 is TGTGCCAGCAGCGTTAGGCCCGTGGGTGAAAAACTGTTTTTT. Translating it yields CASSVRPVGEKLFF.

The chain combines TRBV11-2 with TRBJ2-2; 7 bases fit TRBD2. Trimming at V came to 4 bases and at J to 0 bases, leaving 8 bases not matched to a gene. This CDR3 is 17 amino acids long. The germline CDR1 and CDR2 sequences are SGHAT and FQNNGV. The DNA for the CDR3 is TGTGCCAGCAGCTCCCTAACTAGCGCGACGAACACCGGGGAGCTGTTTTTT. This translates into CASSSLTSATNTGELFF.

The chain carries TRBV28 and TRBJ1-2; D might be TRBD1 (6 bases). Between the trimmed V and J ends, which lost 3 bases and 8 bases, there was a span of 25 bases. CDR1 is MDHEN, CDR2 SYDVKM, per germline. The CDR3 has 17 amino acids. The CDR3 reads CASSLPRAGGLKWGYTF. CDR3 bases: TGTGCCAGCAGTTTGCCGCGGGCCGGGGGGCTTAAGTGGGGCTACACCTTC.

V gene TRBV28 combines with J gene TRBJ1-6; D perhaps matches TRBD1 (6 bases). The CDR3 sequence is 15 residues long. Looked up from germline, CDR1 is MDHEN and CDR2 is SYDVKM. V shed 4 bases and J shed 10 bases, with 17 bases lying between them. CDR3 sequence (DNA): TGTGCCAGCAGTTCGGCAGGGGCAGGGGAATCACCCCTCCACTTT. Translating gives CASSSAGAGESPLHF.

The rearrangement links TRBV6-5 to TRBJ2-7; D is uncertain. There are 12 residues in the CDR3. Trimming took 6 bases from V and 3 from J, leaving 9 bases between them. Germline CDR1 and CDR2: MNHEY and SVGAGI. CDR3: CASSPSGYEQYF. CDR3 nucleotides: TGTGCCAGCAGCCCTTCCGGCTACGAGCAGTACTTC.

CDR3 sequence reads: CASSVAITERGTQYF. CDR3 nucleotide sequence: TGTGCCAGCAGCGTAGCTATCACTGAAAGGGGGACCCAGTACTTC. This chain uses TRBV9 with TRBJ2-5; TRBD1 is a possible D gene (5 bases). V lost 0 bases and J lost 7, with 16 bases in between. CDR1 is SGDLS, CDR2 YYNGEE, per germline. The CDR3 has 15 residues.

CDR3 sequence: CAISERGDSNEKLFF. The CDR3 DNA follows: TGTGCCATCAGTGAGAGGGGGGATTCTAATGAAAAACTGTTTTTT. This chain uses TRBV10-3 with TRBJ1-4, with D possibly being TRBD1 (6 bases). The CDR3 extends over 15 amino acids. V lost 2 bases to trimming and J lost 3 bases, with 10 bases between them. The germline V gene encodes CDR1 ENHRY and CDR2 SYGVKD.

The chain couples TRBV6-1 to TRBJ2-7; D is unresolved. The V and J ends lost 5 bases and 6 bases respectively, with 5 bases between them. Per the germline V gene, CDR1 is MNHNS and CDR2 is SASEGT. The CDR3 is made up of 10 amino acids. The CDR3: CASSYPEQYF. In nucleotides, the CDR3 is TGTGCCAGCAGTTACCCCGAGCAGTACTTC.

The chain carries TRBV7-8 and TRBJ2-4; 11 bases agree with TRBD2. Losses at the gene ends were 5 bases for V and 0 bases for J; bases not matched to a gene: 12. This CDR3 region has 19 residues. Germline V CDR1 and CDR2: SGHVS, FQNEAQ. The chain's CDR3 is CASSVSGTSGLLAKNIQYF. Here the CDR3 DNA reads TGTGCCAGCAGCGTATCCGGGACTAGCGGTTTGCTAGCCAAAAACATTCAGTACTTC.

This chain joins TRBV5-4 and TRBJ2-7; 13 nucleotides align to TRBD2. From germline, CDR1 is SGHNT and CDR2 YYREEE (reference sequence). The CDR3 is made up of 16 amino acids. V trimming: 3 bases; J trimming: 2 bases; junction bases outside the gene matches: 5. CDR3 sequence: CASSSTSGRETYEQYF. DNA of the CDR3: TGTGCCAGCAGCTCCACTAGCGGGAGGGAAACCTACGAGCAGTACTTC.

This sequence joins TRBV11-3 and TRBJ2-3; TRBD1 matches 9 bases. Losses at the gene ends were 3 bases for V and 0 bases for J; bases not matched to a gene: 4. CDR3 length: 16 amino acids. Germline V lookup: CDR1 SGHNT, CDR2 YENEEA. The CDR3 DNA sequence: TGTGCCAGCAGCTTTGGGACAGGGACTAGCACAGATACGCAGTATTTT. Translating gives CASSFGTGTSTDTQYF. Together with reference TRBV11-3 and TRBJ2-3, the CDR3 gives the full variable domain: EAGVVQSPRYKIIEKKQPVAFWCNPISGHNTLYWYLQNLGQGPELLIRYENEEAVDDSQLPKDRFSAERLKGVDSTLKIQPAELGDSAVYLCASSFGTGTSTDTQYFGPGTRLTVL.

This clone was observed a few times. The CDR3 region is CSVASGVGTEAFF. The CDR3 DNA sequence: TGCAGCGTTGCGTCGGGGGTGGGCACTGAAGCTTTCTTT. V gene TRBV29-1 combines with J gene TRBJ1-1, with D perhaps matching TRBD1 (5 bases). Germline V gene lookup returns CDR1 SQVTM and CDR2 ANQGSEA. CDR3 length: 13 residues. The V end was cut by 4 bases, the J end by 4 bases, with 13 bases between. The full variable domain, completed using reference TRBV29-1 and TRBJ1-1, is SAVISQKPSRDICQRGTSLTIQCQVDSQVTMMFWYRQQPGQSLTLIATANQGSEATYESGFVIDKFPISRPNLTFSTLTVSNMSPEDSSIYLCSVASGVGTEAFFGQGTRLTVV.

The CDR3 DNA sequence: TGCGCCAGCAGTGAGGGGGTCGCGGGGTTTTACAATGAGCAGTTCTTC. Residues: CASSEGVAGFYNEQFF. V and J are TRBV10-1 and TRBJ2-1; TRBD2 might be the D (6 bases). Trimming left V 2 bases short and J 4 bases short, with 15 bases between. The CDR3 length is 16 residues. The germline gives CDR1 WNHNN, CDR2 SYGVQD (reference sequence).

The chain carries TRBV20-1 and TRBJ2-2; D is undetermined. Germline V gene lookup returns CDR1 DFQATT and CDR2 SNEGSKA (reference sequence). The CDR3 extends over 11 amino acids. The V end lost 0 bases, the J end lost 9 bases, and 5 bases lay between the germline ends. CDR3 protein: CSARDLRELFF. CDR3 DNA: TGCAGTGCTAGAGATCTGAGGGAGCTGTTTTTT.

CDR3 sequence: CASSDQTGGHQPQHF. CDR3 nucleotide sequence: TGTGCCAGCAGTGACCAGACAGGGGGCCATCAGCCCCAGCATTTT. The V gene is TRBV6-6, the J gene TRBJ1-5; 10 bases fit TRBD1. With V trimmed by 5 bases and J by 5 bases, 6 bases remained unmatched. The germline CDR1 and CDR2 sequences are MNHNY and SVGAGI (reference sequence). CDR3 size: 15 residues.

The genes are TRBV29-1 and TRBJ2-2; TRBD2 matches 13 bases. V shed 7 bases, J shed 6 bases, and the junction held 5 bases outside the gene matches. CDR3 length equals 14 residues. The germline gives CDR1 SQVTM, CDR2 ANQGSEA. As DNA, the CDR3 is TGCAGCGCCGGACTAGCGGGAGTCCCCGGGGAGCTGTTTTTT. It specifies CSAGLAGVPGELFF.

The chain combines TRBV7-9 with TRBJ2-2; TRBD1 might be the D (8 bases). The CDR3 covers 17 residues. V shed 5 bases and J shed 9 bases, with 25 bases lying between them. CDR1 and CDR2 from the germline V gene are SEHNR and FQNEAQ (reference sequence). In nucleotides, the CDR3 is TGTGCCAGCAGCCCTTTGACAGGGGACTACGGAACCCGGGAGCTGTTTTTT. Translated: CASSPLTGDYGTRELFF.

This chain uses TRBV28 with TRBJ1-1; 7 bases line up with TRBD1. V trimming: 2 bases; J trimming: 3 bases; junction bases outside the gene matches: 6. Per the germline V gene, CDR1 is MDHEN and CDR2 is SYDVKM. The CDR3 has 15 amino acids. CDR3 coding DNA: TGTGCCAGCAGTTTAATTGGCAGGGGGGACACTGAAGCTTTCTTT. This gives the protein CASSLIGRGDTEAFF.

This clone appeared a single time. The V call is TRBV27, the J call TRBJ1-2; D might be TRBD1 (6 bases). Trimming took off 6 bases at V and 4 bases at J, with 21 bases between the two ends. Germline V gene sequence: CDR1 MNHEY, CDR2 SMNVEV (reference sequence). The CDR3 extends over 16 amino acids. CDR3 sequence reads: CASRSLGTRATYGYTF. As DNA, the CDR3 is TGTGCCAGCAGAAGCTTAGGGACACGGGCAACCTATGGCTACACCTTC.

The chain recombines TRBV28 with TRBJ1-2; D unresolved. Germline V gene lookup returns CDR1 MDHEN and CDR2 SYDVKM. V dropped 5 bases and J dropped 4 bases, with 8 bases sitting between them. This CDR3 is 12 amino acids long. CDR3 loop: CASSRRTYGYTF. DNA of the CDR3: TGTGCCAGCAGTCGGAGGACCTATGGCTACACCTTC.

CDR3 protein: CASTTSGKHNEQFF. CDR3 DNA sequence: TGTGCCTCCACTACTAGCGGGAAACACAATGAGCAGTTCTTC. The chain recombines TRBV30 with TRBJ2-1; 10 nucleotides agree with TRBD2. Germline V lookup: CDR1 GTSNPN, CDR2 SVGIG (reference sequence). The CDR3 is 14 residues long. With 7 bases clipped from V and 5 bases from J, the junction kept 8 bases outside the gene matches.

The chain uses TRBV6-5 and TRBJ2-3; no firm D call. The CDR3 contains 14 residues. Germline loops: CDR1 MNHEY, CDR2 SVGAGI. V was shortened by 8 bases and J by 0 bases, with 12 bases between the two germline ends. The CDR3 DNA reads as TGTGCCAGCCGCTTCCTAACTAGCACAGATACGCAGTATTTT. Amino acid sequence: CASRFLTSTDTQYF.

The genes are TRBV7-3 and TRBJ2-7; D unclear. With 2 bases removed from V and 0 bases from J, the gap between germline ends came to 5 bases. The CDR3 spans 13 residues. CDR1 SGHTA and CDR2 FQGTGA come from the germline V gene. DNA for the CDR3: TGTGCCAGCAGCTTACACGACTCCTACGAGCAGTACTTC. This gives the protein CASSLHDSYEQYF.

In nucleotides, the CDR3 is TGTGCCAGCGGGTGGCGAGCTCGCGAGCAGTACTTC. This codes for CASGWRAREQYF. The V call is TRBV6-1, the J call TRBJ2-7, with unresolved D. CDR3 length: 12 amino acids. Germline V gene lookup returns CDR1 MNHNS and CDR2 SASEGT. Trimming took 8 bases from V and 6 from J, leaving 14 bases between them.